Below, 23 T cell receptor beta chains from the same sample are listed, as sequenced in a study of CD8+ T cells in alopecia areata. The treatment was: oral pan-JAK inhibitor, 5-10 mg twice daily. RNA was isolated and reverse transcribed to cDNA, the sequencing template. Measured with immunoSEQ multiplex PCR; TCRdb has only the in-frame clones, and not every one. The data contain 70,000 or so clones, about 30% of them seen just once; the ten biggest clones take up under 15%. Sequencing was performed on CD8+ T cells sorted from blood, taken at week 4, from a patient treated with tofacitinib. These receptors originate from a human donor with alopecia areata.

J is TRBJ1-1 and V is TRBV7-2; D not resolved. The CDR3 covers 13 residues. Trimming left V 2 bases short and J 1 base short, with 5 bases between. CDR1 SGHTA and CDR2 FQGNSA come from the germline V gene. The chain's CDR3 is CASSLRTNTEAFF. The CDR3 DNA reads as TGTGCCAGCAGCTTACGGACGAACACTGAAGCTTTCTTT.

The V call is TRBV30, the J call TRBJ2-1; 7 nucleotides align to TRBD1. CDR3 size: 13 residues. The germline V gene encodes CDR1 GTSNPN and CDR2 SVGIG (reference sequence). V dropped 4 bases and J dropped 8; count of bases not matched to a gene: 8. The CDR3 DNA is TGTGCCTGGAAAGGGGGCGGTTGGCATGAGCAGTTCTTC. Encoded protein: CAWKGGGWHEQFF.

This clone was found a few times. The chain is built from TRBV7-2 and TRBJ2-1, with no clear D. Germline values: CDR1 SGHTA, CDR2 FQGNSA. With 5 bases removed from V and 3 bases from J, the gap between germline ends came to 11 bases. The length of the CDR3 is 14 residues. CDR3 sequence (DNA): TGTGCCAGCAGCCCTACCGGATACTACAATGAGCAGTTCTTC. The encoded protein is CASSPTGYYNEQFF. Based on the CDR3 plus reference TRBV7-2 and TRBJ2-1, the full variable domain is GAGVSQSPSNKVTEKGKDVELRCDPISGHTALYWYRQSLGQGLEFLIYFQGNSAPDKSGLPSDRFSAERTGGSVSTLTIQRTQQEDSAVYLCASSPTGYYNEQFFGPGTRLTVL.

The chain has TRBV7-7 and TRBJ2-5; D is undetermined. Trimming stripped 5 bases from V and 4 bases from J, with 11 bases between. Germline-derived CDR1 and CDR2 are SSHAT and FNYEAQ (reference sequence). CDR3 size: 13 residues. The CDR3, as DNA: TGTGCCAGCAGCACCTACACGGGAGAGACCCAGTACTTC. Its protein product is CASSTYTGETQYF.

The sample holds a few counts of this clone. The chain links TRBV6-1 to TRBJ2-3; TRBD2 matches 10 bases. V trimming: 2 bases; J trimming: 5 bases; junction bases outside the gene matches: 7. Germline lookup yields CDR1 MNHNS and CDR2 SASEGT. CDR3 length: 16 amino acids. CDR3 DNA: TGTGCCAGCAGTGAACACCTAGCGGGAGTTGGAGATACGCAGTATTTT. Protein product: CASSEHLAGVGDTQYF.

This chain connects TRBV7-2 to TRBJ2-7, with 7 bases aligning to TRBD2. Germline V lookup: CDR1 SGHTA, CDR2 FQGNSA. This CDR3 is 14 amino acids long. J was trimmed by 5 bases and V by 1 base; bases with no gene match: 5. The CDR3, as DNA: TGTGCCAGCAGCTTAGAACCGGCGGGGGACGAGCAGTACTTC. This gives the protein CASSLEPAGDEQYF.

The chain links TRBV29-1 to TRBJ2-7, with D possibly TRBD2 on 5 matching bases. This CDR3 has 14 residues. V lost 3 bases to trimming and J lost 3 bases, with 15 bases between them. The germline V gene encodes CDR1 SQVTM and CDR2 ANQGSEA. The CDR3 nucleotides read TGCAGCGTTGAGGGTGGGAGCGCAAACTACGAGCAGTACTTC. This sequence encodes CSVEGGSANYEQYF.

J is TRBJ2-5 and V is TRBV27, with D possibly TRBD1 on 5 matching bases. The germline V gene has CDR1 MNHEY and CDR2 SMNVEV (reference sequence). The V gene lost 0 bases and the J gene lost 4 bases, with 9 bases spanning the gap. CDR3 length: 14 amino acids. The CDR3, as DNA: TGTGCCAGCAGTTTATCGAGCAGGGCAGAGACCCAGTACTTC. It yields the protein CASSLSSRAETQYF.

This clone has only a few counts. This chain links TRBV4-1 with TRBJ2-7; the match to TRBD1 covers 8 bases. The junction had 8 bases not matched to a gene; V was cut back by 3 bases and J by 4 bases. This CDR3 is 15 amino acids long. CDR1 is MGHRA and CDR2 is YSYEKL in the germline V gene. The CDR3 coding sequence is TGCGCCAGCAGCCAGGCTCGGACAGGGAGATACGAGCAGTACTTC. It specifies CASSQARTGRYEQYF.

V is TRBV13 and J is TRBJ2-5; weak D call: TRBD1 (7 bases). Germline CDR1 reads PRHDT; CDR2 reads FYEKMQ (reference sequence). The V end was cut by 5 bases, the J end by 3 bases, with 10 bases between. The CDR3 has 13 amino acids. CDR3: CASSAGQKETQYF. CDR3 nucleotides: TGTGCCAGCAGCGCGGGACAGAAAGAGACCCAGTACTTC.

In this sample, this clone turned up a few times. The V gene is TRBV4-1, the J gene TRBJ2-1; 10 positions agree with TRBD2. The length of the CDR3 is 17 residues. CDR1 MGHRA and CDR2 YSYEKL come from the germline V gene. J gave up 8 bases and V 0 bases, and 10 bases lay outside the gene matches. The chain's CDR3 is CASSQDGSGRALYEQFF. The CDR3 coding sequence is TGCGCCAGCAGCCAAGATGGGAGCGGGAGGGCCCTGTATGAGCAGTTCTTC.

The chain is built from TRBV4-3 and TRBJ2-5, with D possibly matching TRBD2 (5 bases). The germline CDR1 and CDR2 sequences are LGHNA and YSLEER. Trimming removed 4 bases from V and 7 bases from J, with 10 bases in between. CDR3 length equals 12 residues. The CDR3, as DNA: TGCGCCAGCAGCCCCGGGGATAGGACCCAGTACTTC. Its protein product is CASSPGDRTQYF.

The V call is TRBV19, the J call TRBJ2-1; no clear D. The CDR3 extends over 15 amino acids. Germline CDR1 reads LNHDA; CDR2 reads SQIVND (reference sequence). V lost 1 base, J lost 0 bases, and 7 bases lay in between. The CDR3 loop reads CASSIGASSYNEQFF. The DNA for the CDR3 is TGTGCCAGTAGTATAGGTGCGAGCTCCTACAATGAGCAGTTCTTC. The full variable domain, in which reference TRBV19 and TRBJ2-1 provide the parts outside the CDR3, is DGGITQSPKYLFRKEGQNVTLSCEQNLNHDAMYWYRQDPGQGLRLIYYSQIVNDFQKGDIAEGYSVSREKKESFPLTVTSAQKNPTAFYLCASSIGASSYNEQFFGPGTRLTVL.

This clone was seen a handful of times. The V gene is TRBV27, the J gene TRBJ2-1; 7 nucleotides align to TRBD1. Trimming cost V 5 bases and J 4 bases; bases outside gene matches: 8. CDR3 length equals 15 residues. Germline V CDR1 and CDR2: MNHEY, SMNVEV (reference sequence). The CDR3 sequence: CASSPRQGNYNEQFF. CDR3 sequence (DNA): TGTGCCAGCAGTCCTCGACAGGGAAATTACAATGAGCAGTTCTTC.

The V gene is TRBV29-1, the J gene TRBJ1-1, with D maybe TRBD1 (6 bases). The V gene lost 4 bases and the J gene lost 7 bases, with 10 bases spanning the gap. The germline CDR1 and CDR2 sequences are SQVTM and ANQGSEA. The CDR3 is 11 residues long. The CDR3 loop is CSVGGGLEAFF. The CDR3, as DNA: TGCAGCGTTGGTGGGGGCCTTGAAGCTTTCTTT.

In this sample, this clone turned up many times. V is TRBV2 and J is TRBJ2-6; D is possibly TRBD1 (5 bases). The germline V gene has CDR1 SNHLY and CDR2 FYNNEI. Trimming removed 7 bases from V and 4 bases from J, with 14 bases in between. This CDR3 comprises 15 residues. CDR3 DNA sequence: TGTGCCAGCACTAATGGGGCGTCCGGGGCCAACGTCCTGACTTTC. Translation: CASTNGASGANVLTF.

This clone was seen a single time. V usage is TRBV29-1 and J usage is TRBJ2-6; tentatively, D is TRBD2 (5 bases). The CDR3 is 18 residues long. CDR1 and CDR2 from the germline V gene are SQVTM and ANQGSEA. V was trimmed by 2 bases and J by 2 bases, leaving 19 bases between them. CDR3 amino acids: CSVESREGYIPGANVLTF. CDR3 DNA: TGCAGCGTTGAATCCCGCGAGGGTTACATCCCTGGGGCCAACGTCCTGACTTTC.

This clone was counted between two and nine times. This chain links TRBV30 with TRBJ2-7; 10 nucleotides line up with TRBD2. The J segment lost 5 bases and the V segment lost 3 bases, leaving 13 bases of the junction unmatched. The CDR3 loop spans 16 amino acids. Germline CDR1 and CDR2: GTSNPN and SVGIG (reference sequence). The CDR3 reads CAWSQPLLAGDHEQYF. CDR3 bases: TGTGCCTGGAGCCAACCCCTCCTAGCGGGAGACCACGAGCAGTACTTC. The full variable domain, completed using reference TRBV30 and TRBJ2-7, is SQTIHQWPATLVQPVGSPLSLECTVEGTSNPNLYWYRQAAGRGLQLLFYSVGIGQISSEVPQNLSASRPQDRQFILSSKKLLLSDSGFYLCAWSQPLLAGDHEQYFGPGTRLTVT.

This clone was counted a few times. This chain connects TRBV29-1 to TRBJ2-1; D is undetermined. V dropped 5 bases and J dropped 9 bases, with 8 bases sitting between them. The germline V gene encodes CDR1 SQVTM and CDR2 ANQGSEA. The CDR3 sequence is 10 residues long. CDR3 residues: CSVLGTEQFF. The CDR3, as DNA: TGCAGCGTTTTGGGAACTGAGCAGTTCTTC.

This clone was seen more than once but under ten times. The rearrangement uses TRBV9 and TRBJ2-3; 7 bases match TRBD2. J was trimmed by 6 bases and V by 6 bases; bases with no gene match: 16. This CDR3 is 16 amino acids long. Looked up from germline, CDR1 is SGDLS and CDR2 is YYNGEE. The CDR3 bases are TGTGCCAGCACGAGGTGGGGAGCGGGACCAAGGGATACGCAGTATTTT. Protein sequence: CASTRWGAGPRDTQYF. Supplemented by reference TRBV9 and TRBJ2-3, the full variable domain reads DSGVTQTPKHLITATGQRVTLRCSPRSGDLSVYWYQQSLDQGLQFLIQYYNGEERAKGNILERFSAQQFPDLHSELNLSSLELGDSALYFCASTRWGAGPRDTQYFGPGTRLTVL.

This clone has more than one count but fewer than ten. The rearrangement joins TRBV29-1 to TRBJ2-7; TRBD1 might be the D (5 bases). The V end was cut by 7 bases, the J end by 3 bases, with 16 bases between. The CDR3 runs to 13 residues. Germline-derived CDR1 and CDR2 are SQVTM and ANQGSEA. This chain's CDR3 is CSASGGQRYEQYF. The CDR3, as DNA: TGCAGCGCCTCAGGCGGACAACGCTACGAGCAGTACTTC.

The rearrangement uses TRBV6-1 and TRBJ2-7; a weak D match, TRBD2 (6 bases). Germline V CDR1 and CDR2: MNHNS, SASEGT. The V gene lost 1 base and the J gene lost 4 bases, with 14 bases spanning the gap. This CDR3 region has 15 residues. The CDR3 spells CASSEVGLGRYEQYF. In DNA, the CDR3 is TGTGCCAGCAGTGAAGTTGGGCTAGGGAGGTACGAGCAGTACTTC.

In this sample, this clone turned up a few times. The chain carries TRBV7-8 and TRBJ1-2, with TRBD1 identical over 7 bases. Germline CDR1 is SGHVS and CDR2 is FQNEAQ. V was clipped by 2 bases and J by 4 bases; unmatched bases: 10. The length of the CDR3 is 16 residues. The CDR3 protein is CASSLSPGQKSYGYTF. The CDR3 DNA follows: TGTGCCAGCAGCTTAAGCCCGGGACAGAAGAGCTATGGCTACACCTTC. The whole variable domain, remainder taken from reference TRBV7-8 and TRBJ1-2, is GAGVSQSPRYKVAKRGQDVALRCDPISGHVSLFWYQQALGQGPEFLTYFQNEAQLDKSGLPSDRFFAERPEGSVSTLKIQRTQQEDSAVYLCASSLSPGQKSYGYTFGSGTRLTVV.